Below are 9 T cell receptor beta chains sequenced from a single sample in a study of cytomegalovirus exposure and HLA in healthy donors (dated by TCRdb to about 2017). The library was obtained by the immunoSEQ multiplex PCR assay. For the multiplex PCR, a mixture combining 60 forward primers for TCR Vbeta segments and 13 reverse primers for TCR Jbeta segments was used. The immuneACCESS repertoire file appears here via TCRdb, limited to in-frame rearrangements. These files lack a portion of the clones; in checked studies, under half of the deficit traces to unresolved V genes, and the cause of the others is not known. Recorded for this sample are some 150,000 clones; about four fifths of them occurred a single time. The top ten constitute approximately 13% of the sample. The sample was PBMCs. These receptors were collected from a woman aged 45-65 years in good health and CMV-seronegative.

The chain is built from TRBV30 and TRBJ2-3; D is possibly TRBD1 (5 bases). Germline V gene lookup returns CDR1 GTSNPN and CDR2 SVGIG (reference sequence). CDR3 length: 12 amino acids. Trimming cost V 3 bases and J 6 bases, with 10 bases left between them. The CDR3 protein is CAWRGAMDTQYF. CDR3 nucleotide sequence: TGTGCCTGGAGAGGGGCAATGGATACGCAGTATTTT.

The chain has TRBV6-1 and TRBJ2-7; TRBD1 aligns across 10 bases. The CDR3 runs 14 residues. CDR1 is MNHNS and CDR2 is SASEGT in the germline V gene. V dropped 3 bases and J dropped 7; count of bases not matched to a gene: 6. In DNA, the CDR3 is TGTGCCAGCAGTGAGCGGTGGGACAGGGGAGAGCAGTACTTC. It encodes CASSERWDRGEQYF.

This chain links TRBV7-2 with TRBJ1-1; 7 nucleotides align to TRBD1. The CDR3 consists of 14 residues. CDR1 and CDR2 (germline): SGHTA, FQGNSA. The ends lost 5 bases at V and 1 base at J; junction bases unmatched: 4. The DNA for the CDR3 is TGTGCCAGCAGCAGACAGGGCCGGAACACTGAAGCTTTCTTT. As protein: CASSRQGRNTEAFF.

This clone came up a few times. V and J are TRBV27 and TRBJ1-1, with 8 positions matching TRBD1. After removal of 2 bases from V and 1 base from J, the junction contained 0 bases not matched to a gene. Germline V CDR1 and CDR2: MNHEY, SMNVEV (reference sequence). The CDR3 is 14 residues long. The CDR3 DNA reads TGTGCCAGCAGTTTACAGGGGGCGAACACTGAAGCTTTCTTT. It translates to CASSLQGANTEAFF.

This clone was seen just once. This chain uses TRBV27 with TRBJ2-7, with D hard to call. V dropped 2 bases and J dropped 2 bases, with 10 bases sitting between them. Germline values: CDR1 MNHEY, CDR2 SMNVEV (reference sequence). There are 14 residues in the CDR3. The CDR3: CASSLVAVPYEQYF. The CDR3 DNA reads as TGTGCCAGCAGTTTAGTGGCGGTCCCCTACGAGCAGTACTTC.

This chain connects TRBV28 to TRBJ2-1, with D possibly being TRBD2 (6 bases). The germline V gene has CDR1 MDHEN and CDR2 SYDVKM. This CDR3 is built from 14 residues. The V end was cut by 6 bases, the J end by 5 bases, with 14 bases between. CDR3 region: CASRPGTPHNEQFF. The CDR3 region has the DNA TGTGCCAGCAGACCGGGGACTCCACACAATGAGCAGTTCTTC.

This chain joins TRBV2 and TRBJ1-5; a weak D match, TRBD1 (5 bases). The CDR3 sequence is 14 residues long. Looked up from germline, CDR1 is SNHLY and CDR2 is FYNNEI. The V and J ends lost 8 bases and 3 bases respectively, with 14 bases between them. The CDR3 sequence is CASEGEGDNQPQHF. The CDR3 nucleotides are TGTGCCAGCGAAGGGGAAGGAGACAATCAGCCCCAGCATTTT.

The J gene is TRBJ2-3, the V gene TRBV10-3; 9 nucleotides align to TRBD2. CDR3 size: 14 residues. Unmatched junction bases numbered 4, after V lost 6 bases and J lost 3 bases. In germline, CDR1 is ENHRY, CDR2 SYGVKD. CDR3 sequence: CAIRGGLATDTQYF. CDR3 DNA: TGTGCCATCAGGGGGGGACTAGCTACAGATACGCAGTATTTT.

The chain has TRBV6-1 and TRBJ1-1, with unresolved D. Per germline, CDR1 MNHNS and CDR2 SASEGT. The CDR3 extends over 12 amino acids. Deletions cut 8 bases from V and 3 bases from J, with 10 bases between. The CDR3 DNA is TGTGCCAGCGCCCTATCGGACACTGAAGCTTTCTTT. It codes for CASALSDTEAFF.